These T cell receptor beta chains were read from a single sample in a study of blood T cell repertoires in COVID-19. TCRdb's copy holds only in-frame clones and misses some; the assay was immunoSEQ multiplex PCR. The table includes hundreds of thousands of clones, nearly 90% detected once. The sequenced sample consisted of peripheral blood. These receptors originate from a woman aged 40 to 49 who had recovered from COVID-19. Each CDR3 is given with its conserved first and last residue. A D gene is named only where the DNA matches it firmly. For some rows the clone size is stated as once, few or many, or as a class when expanded; others skip it.

v_call	j_call	d_call	clone_size	cdr3_nt	cdr3_aa
TRBV18	TRBJ2-1	TRBD1	NA	TGTGCCAGCTCACGCGCGACAGGGGGGTCCTACAATGAGCAGTTCTTC	CASSRATGGSYNEQFF
TRBV24-1	TRBJ1-5	TRBD1	NA	TGTGCCACCAGTGATTTAGGGACAGGGGACGGTCAGCCCCAGCATTTT	CATSDLGTGDGQPQHF
TRBV11-1	TRBJ1-2	TRBD1	NA	TGTGCCAGCAGCTTGATCGGCCAGGGACAGCTTGGCTACACCTTC	CASSLIGQGQLGYTF
TRBV27	TRBJ1-6	TRBD1	few	TGTGCCAGCAGTCCAAGGGGGCTGTTCTCACCCCTCCACTTT	CASSPRGLFSPLHF
TRBV4-1	TRBJ2-2	NA	NA	TGCGCCAGCAGCCAAGATCGCGGCCTACAGGCGGGGGAGCTGTTTTTT	CASSQDRGLQAGELFF
TRBV4-2	TRBJ2-1	TRBD2	NA	TGTGCCAGCAGGACTAGCGGGAGTCAAGGCTACAATGAGCAGTTCTTC	CASRTSGSQGYNEQFF
TRBV16	TRBJ2-3	NA	NA	TGTGCCAGCAGCCAACGGCGGGTGGACACAGATACGCAGTATTTT	CASSQRRVDTDTQYF
TRBV4-2	TRBJ2-4	TRBD2	NA	TGTGCCAGCAGCCAAGGTACTAGCGGGGGGGCCAAAAACATTCAGTACTTC	CASSQGTSGGAKNIQYF
TRBV3-1/TRBV3-2	TRBJ2-7	NA	NA	TGTGCCAGCAGCCAAGAATGGGGGGCCTACGAGCAGTACTTC	CASSQEWGAYEQYF
TRBV6-5	TRBJ1-2	TRBD1	NA	TGTGCCAGCAGTTACTCCGGGACAGGGGACTATGGCTACACCTTC	CASSYSGTGDYGYTF